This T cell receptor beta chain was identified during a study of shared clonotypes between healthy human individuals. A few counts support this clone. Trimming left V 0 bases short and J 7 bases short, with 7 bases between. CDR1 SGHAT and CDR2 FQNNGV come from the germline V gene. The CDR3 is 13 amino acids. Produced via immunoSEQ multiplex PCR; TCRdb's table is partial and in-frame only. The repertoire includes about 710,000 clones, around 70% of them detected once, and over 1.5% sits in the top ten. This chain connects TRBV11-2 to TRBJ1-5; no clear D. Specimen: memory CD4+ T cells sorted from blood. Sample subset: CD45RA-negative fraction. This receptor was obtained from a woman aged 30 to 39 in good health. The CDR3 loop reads CASSLDDWQPQHF. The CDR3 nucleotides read TGTGCCAGCAGCTTAGATGATTGGCAGCCCCAGCATTTT.